The rows below give T cell receptor beta chains drawn from one sample of a study of graft-versus-host responses after intestinal transplantation. Repertoires were generated with immunoSEQ multiplex PCR, while TCRdb's copy carries only in-frame clones and drops some. The data hold thousands of clones, with 80% to 95% observed a single time. The sequences come from PBMCs, collected around 30 days after intestinal transplant. These receptors originate from a human patient who received an intestinal transplant, so some T cells may come from the graft donor. Each CDR3 is given with its conserved first and last residue. D genes are given only for firm matches. Rows give clone size only sometimes, using once, few, many, or a class for an expanded clone.

D,size,V,J,DNA,CDR3
.,.,TRBV15,TRBJ2-7,TGTGCCACCAGCAGAGATGGCTCCGGGACGGCTTACGAGCAGTACTTC,CATSRDGSGTAYEQYF
.,few,TRBV4-1,TRBJ2-7,TGCGCCAGCAGCCAAACGAGTACAGCGGATTACGAGCAGTACTTC,CASSQTSTADYEQYF
TRBD1,.,TRBV29-1,TRBJ2-7,TGCAGCGTAGCAAGGGACAGGGCACCCTACGAGCAGTACTTC,CSVARDRAPYEQYF
.,.,TRBV29-1,TRBJ2-7,TGCAGCGGCCGGGACTTCAGCTCCTACGAGCAGTACTTC,CSGRDFSSYEQYF
.,.,TRBV5-8,TRBJ1-5,TGTGCCAGCAGCTACCCCGATCAGCCCCAGCATTTT,CASSYPDQPQHF
TRBD2,.,TRBV4-2,TRBJ2-7,TGTGCCAGCAGCCAATCGACTAGCGGCAGCTACGAGCAGTACTTC,CASSQSTSGSYEQYF
.,.,TRBV7-3,TRBJ1-1,TGTGCCAGCAGCCCATCCTTCGACACTGAAGCTTTCTTT,CASSPSFDTEAFF
.,.,TRBV29-1,TRBJ1-1,TGCAGCGTTGACTATCCCACTGAAGCTTTCTTT,CSVDYPTEAFF
TRBD2,.,TRBV9,TRBJ2-1,TGTGCCAGCAGCGTAGGGACTAGCTTGGGGGATGAGCAGTTCTTC,CASSVGTSLGDEQFF
TRBD1,.,TRBV10-3,TRBJ2-3,TGTGCCATTAGGACAGGAAACACAGATACGCAGTATTTT,CAIRTGNTDTQYF
.,.,TRBV27,TRBJ1-5,TGTGCCAGCTCCCGGTGGGGCGGGGACTATCAGCCCCAGCATTTT,CASSRWGGDYQPQHF
.,.,TRBV4-1,TRBJ2-7,TGCGCCAGCAGCCAAGAGGCCAGCTTCTCGTACGAGCAGTACTTC,CASSQEASFSYEQYF
.,few,TRBV5-1,TRBJ2-5,TGCGCCAGCAGCTTTTTGTTGATGAGGCATGGCCAAGAGACCCAGTACTTC,CASSFLLMRHGQETQYF
.,.,TRBV6-4,TRBJ2-1,TGTGCCAGCTCCGGGACGAACGTCAATGAGCAGTTCTTC,CASSGTNVNEQFF
.,.,TRBV19,TRBJ1-6,TGTGCCAGCGCAGGGAACTTTGGTTCACCCCTCCACTTT,CASAGNFGSPLHF
TRBD1,.,TRBV6-7,TRBJ1-1,TGTGCCAGCAGTAGGGACAGGGCCACTGAAGCTTTCTTT,CASSRDRATEAFF
TRBD1,.,TRBV25-1,TRBJ2-6,TGTGCCAGCCTTGGACAGGGGGTGTCCGGGGCCAACGTCCTGACTTTC,CASLGQGVSGANVLTF
.,.,TRBV7-9,TRBJ1-5,TGTGCCAGCAGCTTCGCAGGGTCCAATCAGCCCCAGCATTTT,CASSFAGSNQPQHF
.,.,TRBV2,TRBJ2-7,TGTGCCAGTACAACACTCCACTACGAGCAGTACTTC,CASTTLHYEQYF
.,few,TRBV30,TRBJ1-6,TGTGCCTGGAGTGGGTGGGGAATGTCTACAAAGGCGTCTACACCCCTCCACTTT,CAWSGWGMSTKASTPLHF
TRBD1,.,TRBV7-2,TRBJ2-7,TGTGCCAGCAGCTCTACAGGGGTGGTTGGAGACGAGCAGTACTTC,CASSSTGVVGDEQYF
TRBD2,.,TRBV4-1,TRBJ2-1,TGCGCCAGCAGCCTTAGACTAGCGGAGTGGAATGAGCAGTTCTTC,CASSLRLAEWNEQFF
.,.,TRBV7-9,TRBJ2-4,TGTGCCAGCAACTCCCTAGAAGACATTCAGTACTTC,CASNSLEDIQYF
TRBD2,.,TRBV4-1,TRBJ2-3,TGCGCCAGCAGCCCGTTTTCAGGACTAGCGGGACCCACAGATACGCAGTATTTT,CASSPFSGLAGPTDTQYF
.,.,TRBV7-9,TRBJ1-1,TGTGCCAGCAGCAGACAACAGACCAAAGCTTTCTTT,CASSRQQTKAFF
TRBD1,.,TRBV15,TRBJ1-5,TGTGCCACCAGCAGAGATCACAGGGGTTCGGGCAATCAGCCCCAGCATTTT,CATSRDHRGSGNQPQHF
TRBD2,.,TRBV7-6,TRBJ2-7,TGTGCCAGCAGCTTACCCCGAGGGGCGGGGGTGGTGGGAGAGCAGTACTTC,CASSLPRGAGVVGEQYF
.,.,TRBV19,TRBJ2-3,TGTGCCAGTAGTTCCCCCGGACAGCCTAGAGGTGATACGCAGTATTTT,CASSSPGQPRGDTQYF
.,.,TRBV11-3,TRBJ2-1,TGTGCCAGCAGCAATGTGGGAGATGAGCAGTTCTTC,CASSNVGDEQFF
.,.,TRBV7-8,TRBJ1-2,TGTGCCAGCAGCTTAGTGTCTTGGGGGCGCAACGATGGCTACACCTTC,CASSLVSWGRNDGYTF
.,.,TRBV21-1,TRBJ2-3,TGTGCCAGCAGCAAAGAGAGGGGACAGGGGGCCGGCACAGATACGCAGTATTTT,CASSKERGQGAGTDTQYF
.,.,TRBV27,TRBJ2-1,TGTGCCAGCAGGTCCGGGCAGGGCTGGCATGAGCAGTTCTTC,CASRSGQGWHEQFF
TRBD2,few,TRBV27,TRBJ2-7,TGTGCCAGCAGTGGACTAGCGGGGGACGAGCAGTACTTC,CASSGLAGDEQYF
.,.,TRBV7-9,TRBJ1-3,TGTGCCAGCAGCGACGACACGACCGATAGCTCTGGAAACACCATATATTTT,CASSDDTTDSSGNTIYF
TRBD2,.,TRBV19,TRBJ2-3,TGTGCCAGTAGTCCGGGACTAGCGGGGGGGCCCTTAGATACGCAGTATTTT,CASSPGLAGGPLDTQYF
.,.,TRBV7-9,TRBJ1-5,TGTGCCAGCAGCCTAAATAGCAATCAGCCCCAGCATTTT,CASSLNSNQPQHF
TRBD1,.,TRBV10-1,TRBJ2-2,TGCGCCAGCAGTGAGTCCCACAGGGGGACCGGGGAGCTGTTTTTT,CASSESHRGTGELFF
TRBD2,.,TRBV5-8,TRBJ2-2,TGTGCCAGCAGCCAGGCGACTAGCGGGGGGCCTACCGGGGAGCTGTTTTTT,CASSQATSGGPTGELFF
.,.,TRBV15,TRBJ2-7,TGTGCCACCAGCAGAGATTCAGGGGTGATGCGCTCCTACGAGCAGTACTTC,CATSRDSGVMRSYEQYF
.,.,TRBV4-2,TRBJ2-7,TGTGCCAGCAGCCAAGAAATGGGGGACGGCTCCTACGAGCAGTACTTC,CASSQEMGDGSYEQYF
TRBD1,.,TRBV7-2,TRBJ1-2,TGTGCCAGCAGCTTAAGGGAGGACAGGGGTCGCTACACCTTC,CASSLREDRGRYTF
TRBD1,.,TRBV4-1,TRBJ2-3,TGCGCCAGCAGCCCTTGGACAGGAATCGGAACAGATACGCAGTATTTT,CASSPWTGIGTDTQYF
.,.,TRBV11-2,TRBJ2-5,TGTGCCAGCATCTCGGGGGAGACCCTTCAAGAGACCCAGTACTTC,CASISGETLQETQYF
.,.,TRBV4-2,TRBJ1-5,TGTGCCAGCAGCGAGACAGATGGCAATCAGCCCCAGCATTTT,CASSETDGNQPQHF
.,once,TRBV7-7,TRBJ2-6,TGTGCCAGCAGCTTGAGCGCCTCTGGGGCCAACGTCCTGACTTTC,CASSLSASGANVLTF
.,.,TRBV25-1,TRBJ1-1,TGTGCCAGCAGTAGAGAGAACACTGAAGCTTTCTTT,CASSRENTEAFF
.,once,TRBV7-9,TRBJ2-1,TGTGCCAGCAGACCCCCCATAGACAATGAGCAGTTCTTC,CASRPPIDNEQFF
.,.,TRBV21-1,TRBJ2-4,TGTGCCAGCAGCAAAGAGGCGGTAGGGGGGGGCGAAGCCAAAAACATTCAGTACTTC,CASSKEAVGGGEAKNIQYF
.,.,TRBV6-1,TRBJ2-7,TGTGCCACCCGCTCCCTCTCCTACGAGCAGTACTTC,CATRSLSYEQYF
TRBD2,.,TRBV10-3,TRBJ2-1,TGTGCCATCAGTGCAACTAGCGGGGGGGGAAATGAGCAGTTCTTC,CAISATSGGGNEQFF
.,.,TRBV2,TRBJ2-3,TGTGCCAGCAGTTACTGGGGTGATACGCAGTATTTT,CASSYWGDTQYF